This T cell receptor beta chain was sequenced for a study of cytomegalovirus exposure and HLA in healthy donors. Study-level findings and limits: In a later analysis, productive TCRs from donors in an Asian-associated ancestry cluster reportedly carried fewer N-insertions than the cohort mean. About 87% or about 30% of the time was how often most TCR beta V segments were productive, according to an earlier analysis. Among TCR beta chains, those listed as cytomegalovirus-associated numbered around 180.

This clone was counted at least ten times. The antigen remains undetermined. With 60 Vbeta and 13 Jbeta primers, the PCR was carried out. Only in-frame clones appear in the TCRdb table, and some are missing; sequencing was by immunoSEQ multiplex PCR. The data contain over 100,000 clones, approximately 70% of them singletons. Sequencing was performed on PBMCs. The clonotype comes from a woman between 65 and 79 years old in good health and CMV-seropositive.

CDR3 DNA: TGCACCATCTTTCCAAAAGAGGGTCAGAACACTGAAGCTTTCTTT. Its translation is CTIFPKEGQNTEAFF. The chain combines TRBV1 with TRBJ1-1. TRBV1 is labeled a pseudogene. The CDR3 has 15 amino acids.